A selection of T cell receptor beta chains follows, all from one sample in a study of siplizumab effects on memory and regulatory T cells. Repertoires were generated with immunoSEQ multiplex PCR, while TCRdb's copy carries only in-frame clones and drops some. The sample shows about 46,000 clones, over 90% of them seen only once. The sample taken for sequencing was CD8+ T cells sorted from blood. The receptors shown here come from a human donor in good health. The CDR3 runs from the conserved cysteine through the conserved F or W. A D gene is named only where the DNA matches it firmly. The listing skips clone size in some rows; elsewhere it reads once, few, many or a size class.

J gene	CDR3 length	D gene	clone size	V gene	CDR3 protein	CDR3 DNA
TRBJ2-1	15	TRBD2	-	TRBV27	CASSSFSGSINEQFF	TGTGCCAGCAGTTCTTTTAGCGGGAGCATAAACGAGCAGTTCTTC
TRBJ2-7	12	-	once	TRBV7-9	CASKRGGYEQYF	TGTGCCAGCAAGAGGGGCGGCTACGAGCAGTACTTC
TRBJ2-3	12	-	-	TRBV27	CASLSSASTQYF	TGTGCCAGCTTATCTAGCGCTTCTACGCAGTATTTT
TRBJ2-1	13	-	-	TRBV28	CASCNNLMDEQFF	TGTGCCAGTTGTAACAATCTTATGGATGAGCAGTTCTTC
TRBJ1-2	15	-	-	TRBV5-4	CASNWGGPYPYGYTF	TGTGCCAGCAACTGGGGCGGACCTTATCCCTATGGCTACACCTTC
TRBJ2-3	14	-	-	TRBV19	CASRAIDTTDTQYF	TGTGCCAGTAGGGCGATTGACACCACAGATACGCAGTATTTT
TRBJ2-7	13	-	once	TRBV11-2	CASSLSGSYEQYF	TGTGCCAGCAGCTTATCAGGGTCCTACGAGCAGTACTTC
TRBJ2-7	13	-	once	TRBV19	CASSIDSTYEQYF	TGTGCCAGTAGTATCGACTCAACCTACGAGCAGTACTTC
TRBJ2-5	15	-	-	TRBV29-1	CSVERFDREVETQYF	TGCAGCGTTGAAAGGTTTGACAGGGAGGTGGAGACCCAGTACTTC
TRBJ1-2	15	-	-	TRBV7-9	CASSRTDASGGGYTF	TGTGCCAGCAGCCGAACGGACGCCTCCGGGGGTGGCTACACCTTC
TRBJ2-1	18	-	-	TRBV11-2	CASSSPSGGQPLNNEQFF	TGTGCCAGCAGCTCACCCAGTGGGGGGCAGCCGCTTAACAATGAGCAGTTCTTC
TRBJ2-1	10	-	-	TRBV20-1	CSASYNEQFF	TGCAGTGCTAGCTACAATGAGCAGTTCTTC
TRBJ2-1	15	-	-	TRBV27	CASRALPGLDNEQFF	TGTGCCAGCAGAGCCCTCCCCGGACTTGACAATGAGCAGTTCTTC
TRBJ2-3	15	TRBD2	-	TRBV19	CASSILAGDTDTQYF	TGTGCCAGTAGTATACTAGCGGGGGACACAGATACGCAGTATTTT
TRBJ2-7	15	-	-	TRBV19	CASSIEYSSTYEQYF	TGTGCCAGTAGTATAGAGTACAGCTCTACCTACGAGCAGTACTTC
TRBJ1-2	15	-	once	TRBV7-8	CASSLGGSVGYGYTF	TGTGCCAGCAGCTTAGGTGGTAGTGTGGGCTATGGCTACACCTTC
TRBJ1-4	14	TRBD1	-	TRBV14	CASSRTGSGEKLFF	TGTGCCAGCAGCCGGACAGGATCGGGCGAAAAACTGTTTTTT
TRBJ2-7	15	-	-	TRBV7-9	CASSPPGPGDYEQYF	TGTGCCAGCAGCCCTCCGGGTCCAGGCGACTACGAGCAGTACTTC